These 28 T cell receptor beta chains share one sample of origin, sequenced in a study of T cell repertoires in cytomegalovirus infection. Using its own MiXCR run on the reads, TCRdb lists one record per CDR3 protein. The repertoire has approximately 170,000 distinct CDR3 sequences, more than 15% of them found once; the top ten carry about 17%. What was sequenced was CD8+ T cells from PBMCs. These receptors were taken from a human donor in good health (CMV status not recorded). Some clones in this sample may be carry-over from other donors' samples.

CDR3 protein: CASTLGTSGRPGYEQYF. CDR3 nucleotides: TGTGCCAGCACCCTAGGGACTAGCGGGAGGCCGGGATACGAGCAGTACTTC. The chain employs TRBV28 and TRBJ2-7; 15 bases line up with TRBD2. The CDR3 has 17 residues. V shed 7 bases and J 4 bases; nucleotides not matched to a gene: 11. The germline gives CDR1 MDHEN, CDR2 SYDVKM.

This clonotype has just a few counts. The CDR3 region has the DNA TGTGCCAGCAGCTGGGGGACGGTCAGCAATCAGCCCCAGCATTTT. It encodes CASSWGTVSNQPQHF. The chain recombines TRBV7-2 with TRBJ1-5; the D gene is possibly TRBD1 (5 bases). Looked up from germline, CDR1 is SGHTA and CDR2 is FQGNSA. Deletions cut 4 bases from V and 1 base from J, with 11 bases between. The CDR3 contains 15 residues.

This clonotype showed up just a few times. V and J are TRBV5-6 and TRBJ2-2; D is possibly TRBD1 or TRBD2 (7 bases each). V lost 6 bases and J lost 4, with 16 bases in between. Germline values: CDR1 SGHDT, CDR2 YYEEEE. The CDR3 covers 15 residues. This CDR3 is CASTPDREGTGELFF. For the CDR3, the DNA is TGTGCCAGCACCCCAGACAGGGAGGGCACCGGGGAGCTGTTTTTT.

This chain uses TRBV27 with TRBJ2-5, with D perhaps TRBD1 or TRBD2 (5 bases each). The CDR3 contains 14 residues. Between the trimmed V and J ends, which lost 4 bases and 5 bases, there was a span of 14 bases. Germline CDR1 and CDR2: MNHEY and SMNVEV (reference sequence). The CDR3 here is CASSSDLRGETQYF. CDR3 bases: TGTGCCAGCAGTTCGGACTTGAGGGGCGAGACCCAGTACTTC.

The V call is TRBV7-9, the J call TRBJ2-5; 7 bases are shared with TRBD1. V was pared by 3 bases and J by 5 bases, with 18 bases of the junction left unmatched. This CDR3 region has 18 residues. Germline loops: CDR1 SEHNR, CDR2 FQNEAQ (reference sequence). The CDR3 DNA reads as TGTGCCAGCAGCTTTAGACCATCTCTAACAGGGGCAGGGGAGACCCAGTACTTC. This translates into CASSFRPSLTGAGETQYF.

V usage is TRBV6-6 and J usage is TRBJ2-1; no definite D call. Germline V gene data show CDR1 as MNHNY and CDR2 as SVGAGI (reference sequence). Trimming took off 10 bases at V and 8 bases at J, with 15 bases between the two ends. The CDR3 totals 12 residues. CDR3 residues: CATRSGRDEQFF. CDR3 nucleotide sequence: TGTGCCACCCGATCAGGTCGCGATGAGCAGTTCTTC.

This chain links TRBV7-9 with TRBJ2-5; 7 bases fit TRBD1. The J segment lost 5 bases and the V segment lost 4 bases, leaving 10 bases of the junction unmatched. Germline assignment: CDR1 SEHNR and CDR2 FQNEAQ (reference sequence). The length of the CDR3 is 15 residues. Written as DNA, the CDR3 is TGTGCCAGCAGCTCCTCGACAGGGTTTTGGGAGACCCAGTACTTC. Protein: CASSSSTGFWETQYF.

The J gene is TRBJ2-7, the V gene TRBV6-2 or TRBV6-3; D possibly corresponds to TRBD1 (6 bases). The CDR3 covers 14 residues. Germline CDR1 MNHEY, CDR2 SVGEGT. Trimming pared 0 bases from V and 6 bases from J, leaving 12 bases between. CDR3 nucleotide sequence: TGTGCCAGCAGTTACTCGGGCAGGGGATTCGAGCAGTACTTC. This sequence encodes CASSYSGRGFEQYF.

This clonotype turned up a few times. The chain recombines TRBV7-8 with TRBJ2-2; D ambiguous. The CDR3 consists of 14 residues. The V end lost 5 bases, the J end lost 5 bases, and 12 bases lay between the germline ends. CDR1 and CDR2 from the germline V gene are SGHVS and FQNEAQ. The CDR3 DNA is TGTGCCAGCAGCGACAATTTGTTGACCGGGGAGCTGTTTTTT. This sequence encodes CASSDNLLTGELFF.

This clonotype was counted a few times. The chain combines TRBV20-1 with TRBJ2-3, with TRBD2 matching 10 bases. V was pared by 3 bases and J by 4 bases, with 7 bases of the junction left unmatched. This CDR3 has 15 amino acids. Germline V gene data show CDR1 as DFQATT and CDR2 as SNEGSKA (reference sequence). This chain's CDR3 is CSARPSGRAADTQYF. CDR3 bases: TGCAGTGCTAGGCCAAGCGGGAGGGCCGCAGATACGCAGTATTTT.

The rearrangement uses TRBV4-1 and TRBJ2-7, with D maybe TRBD1 (5 bases). This CDR3 has 14 residues. The germline V gene encodes CDR1 MGHRA and CDR2 YSYEKL. The ends were cut back, 1 base at V and 3 bases at J, with 10 bases in the middle. The CDR3 loop is CASSQAETDYEQYF. The CDR3 region has the DNA TGCGCCAGCAGCCAAGCGGAGACAGACTACGAGCAGTACTTC.

This chain connects TRBV7-3 to TRBJ2-2, with 9 bases matching TRBD2. Germline values: CDR1 SGHTA, CDR2 FQGTGA. The CDR3 consists of 15 residues. With 4 bases clipped from V and 0 bases from J, the junction kept 0 bases outside the gene matches. This CDR3 is CASSSSGANTGELFF. DNA for the CDR3: TGTGCCAGCAGCTCTAGCGGGGCGAACACCGGGGAGCTGTTTTTT.

The rearrangement links TRBV29-1 to TRBJ2-7, with D possibly being TRBD1 or TRBD2 (5 bases each). Germline CDR1 is SQVTM and CDR2 is ANQGSEA. This CDR3 has 14 amino acids. The V and J ends lost 6 bases and 0 bases respectively, with 15 bases between them. CDR3 protein: CSVLGVGGSYEQYF. The CDR3 DNA is TGCAGCGTCCTGGGGGTAGGTGGCTCCTACGAGCAGTACTTC.

Ten or more counts support this clonotype. The chain employs TRBV5-5 and TRBJ2-3, with 7 positions matching TRBD2. There are 17 residues in the CDR3. Germline trimming cut 3 bases from V and 5 bases from J; bases unmatched to any gene: 15. The germline V gene has CDR1 SGHKS and CDR2 YYEKEE (reference sequence). CDR3: CASSSYALDGGRDTQYF. DNA of the CDR3: TGTGCCAGCAGCTCCTACGCGCTTGACGGGGGGAGAGATACGCAGTATTTT.

CDR3 amino acids: CASTPGLAADNEQFF. CDR3 DNA sequence: TGTGCCAGCACCCCGGGACTAGCGGCGGACAATGAGCAGTTCTTC. The chain has TRBV2 and TRBJ2-1; 11 bases are shared with TRBD2. The germline V gene encodes CDR1 SNHLY and CDR2 FYNNEI. The CDR3 totals 15 residues. The V gene end was trimmed by 7 bases and the J gene end by 5 bases; junction bases not matched to a gene: 7.

A few counts support this clonotype. J is TRBJ1-6 and V is TRBV28; maybe TRBD1 (6 bases). The germline V gene encodes CDR1 MDHEN and CDR2 SYDVKM. The ends were cut back, 6 bases at V and 0 bases at J, with 15 bases in the middle. CDR3 length equals 17 residues. The CDR3 DNA reads as TGTGCCAGCAGGCCTATTGACAGGAGCTCCTATAATTCACCCCTCCACTTT. This sequence encodes CASRPIDRSSYNSPLHF.

For this clonotype: This sequence may be a read error, since a much larger clone differs from it by one base. The chain couples TRBV25-1 to TRBJ2-6; the D gene could be TRBD1 or TRBD2 (5 bases each). V was shortened by 7 bases and J by 6 bases, with 16 bases between the two germline ends. In germline, CDR1 is MGHDK, CDR2 SYGVNS. The CDR3 sequence is 15 residues long. The CDR3 region is CASTPGRGEANVLTF. DNA for the CDR3: TGTGCCAGCACCCCGGGAAGGGGCGAGGCCAACGTCCTGACTTTC.

This clonotype has more than one count but fewer than ten. This chain joins TRBV28 and TRBJ2-2; 9 bases map to TRBD2. Germline-derived CDR1 and CDR2 are MDHEN and SYDVKM. Trimming took 7 bases from V and 9 from J; bases not matched to a gene: 18. The CDR3 has 17 amino acids. Written as DNA, the CDR3 is TGTGCCAGCAACCTTAGGGGGAGTAGCGGGAGCATCCGGGAGCTGTTTTTT. This gives the protein CASNLRGSSGSIRELFF.

A note on this clonotype: A junction end diverges from the germline sequence, so it may reflect a read error. V gene TRBV7-2 combines with J gene TRBJ2-7; TRBD2 matches 8 bases. Germline V gene sequence: CDR1 SGHTA, CDR2 FQGNSA. The CDR3 length is 18 residues. The CDR3 bases are TGTGACAGCAGCTTAGGCTTTCCAGACGGGAGGGTTCCCTACGAGCAGTACTTC. This codes for CDSSLGFPDGRVPYEQYF.

The chain carries TRBV20-1 and TRBJ2-1; possibly TRBD1 for D (5 bases). This CDR3 region has 12 residues. From germline, CDR1 is DFQATT and CDR2 SNEGSKA (reference sequence). Trimming left V 3 bases short and J 5 bases short, with 8 bases between. The CDR3 DNA is TGCAGTGCTAGGTCAGGGAACAATGAGCAGTTCTTC. Protein product: CSARSGNNEQFF.

This clonotype has only one observation. The V gene is TRBV7-6, the J gene TRBJ1-1; TRBD1 matches 9 bases. In germline, CDR1 is SGHVS, CDR2 FNYEAQ. After removal of 9 bases from V and 1 base from J, the junction contained 3 bases not matched to a gene. CDR3 length equals 13 residues. In DNA, the CDR3 is TGTGCCAGTGGGGGACAGGGGAACACTGAAGCTTTCTTT. It specifies CASGGQGNTEAFF. Looking up the rest from reference TRBV7-6 and TRBJ1-1 gives the full variable domain: GAGVSQSPRYKVTKRGQDVALRCDPISGHVSLYWYRQALGQGPEFLTYFNYEAQQDKSGLPNDRFSAERPEGSISTLTIQRTEQRDSAMYRCASGGQGNTEAFFGQGTRLTVV.

As concerns this clonotype: A much larger clone differs from this one at a single base, so this may be a read error. The chain joins TRBV7-6 to TRBJ2-1; 10 nucleotides align to TRBD1. The CDR3 is 15 amino acids. Germline CDR1 reads SGHVS; CDR2 reads FNYEAQ. Trimming took 1 base from V and 6 from J; bases not matched to a gene: 3. The CDR3 nucleotides are TGTGCCAGCAGCTTAGTCGGGACAGGGGTCAATGAGCAGTTCTTC. It yields the protein CASSLVGTGVNEQFF.

The chain is built from TRBV7-2 and TRBJ2-5, with 11 bases fitting TRBD1. The CDR3 sequence is 14 residues long. The J segment lost 4 bases and the V segment lost 5 bases, leaving 3 bases of the junction unmatched. Germline V gives CDR1 SGHTA, CDR2 FQGNSA. The CDR3 bases are TGTGCCAGCAGCCGGGACAGGGGGGGAGAGACCCAGTACTTC. Translating gives CASSRDRGGETQYF. Filled out from reference TRBV7-2 and TRBJ2-5, the complete variable domain reads GAGVSQSPSNKVTEKGKDVELRCDPISGHTALYWYRQSLGQGLEFLIYFQGNSAPDKSGLPSDRFSAERTGGSVSTLTIQRTQQEDSAVYLCASSRDRGGETQYFGPGTRLLVL.

This clonotype came up many times. The rearrangement links TRBV7-8 to TRBJ2-2; D gene ambiguous. The V gene's germline CDR1 is SGHVS and CDR2 FQNEAQ. This CDR3 comprises 10 residues. Trimming pared 6 bases from V and 6 bases from J, leaving 2 bases between. The CDR3, as DNA: TGTGCCAGCAGACCCGGGGAGCTGTTTTTT. Protein product: CASRPGELFF.

This clonotype came up once. The rearrangement links TRBV6-6 to TRBJ2-1; TRBD1 aligns across 7 bases. Per the germline V gene, CDR1 is MNHNY and CDR2 is SVGAGI (reference sequence). V lost 6 bases to trimming and J lost 0 bases; unmatched junction nucleotides: 8. The CDR3 contains 16 residues. This CDR3 reads CASRTGQSASYNEQFF. CDR3 coding DNA: TGTGCCAGCAGAACGGGACAGTCGGCCTCCTACAATGAGCAGTTCTTC.

The chain employs TRBV7-9 and TRBJ1-5, with D unclear. Trimming took off 8 bases at V and 7 bases at J, with 12 bases between the two ends. This CDR3 has 12 residues. CDR1 and CDR2 from the germline V gene are SEHNR and FQNEAQ (reference sequence). For the CDR3, the DNA is TGTGCCAGCTGCCAAGTGGGGCAGCCCCAGCATTTT. It encodes CASCQVGQPQHF.

This clonotype was recorded a few times. The chain is built from TRBV4-3 and TRBJ2-2; D gene uncertain. Deletions cut 2 bases from V and 9 bases from J, with 10 bases between. The CDR3 consists of 13 residues. Germline values: CDR1 LGHNA, CDR2 YSLEER. This chain's CDR3 is CASSQLIERELFF. The DNA for the CDR3 is TGCGCCAGCAGCCAACTGATAGAGAGGGAGCTGTTTTTT.

The chain uses TRBV28 and TRBJ2-7; D gene ambiguous. CDR1 and CDR2 from the germline V gene are MDHEN and SYDVKM. V gave up 6 bases and J gave up 2 bases, with 14 bases separating them. The CDR3 runs to 14 residues. The CDR3 loop is CASSTIRLTYEQYF. The CDR3 bases are TGTGCCAGCAGCACCATTCGCCTTACCTACGAGCAGTACTTC.